Below, 27 T cell receptor beta chains from the same sample are listed, as sequenced in a study of T cells in Graves' hyperthyroidism and ophthalmopathy. TCR beta CDR3 regions were amplified from RNA. During a first-round RT-PCR of the TCR CDR3, the HTBI primer set was used. From the multiplex PCR reads, TCRdb called clonotypes with MiXCR, one entry per CDR3 protein. The sample comprises about 520,000 distinct CDR3 sequences, around 22% of which are singletons, and around 11% rests with the top ten. Sequenced: blood. These receptor sequences come from a woman aged 25 to 39 with Graves' ophthalmopathy.

This clonotype was seen at least ten times. The V gene is TRBV19, the J gene TRBJ2-7; D gene uncertain. Trimming pared 6 bases from V and 0 bases from J, leaving 9 bases between. Germline V gene sequence: CDR1 LNHDA, CDR2 SQIVND (reference sequence). This CDR3 contains 13 residues. This CDR3 is CASSQAPSYEQYF. The CDR3 DNA sequence: TGTGCCAGTAGCCAGGCTCCCTCCTACGAGCAGTACTTC.

This clonotype was observed at least ten times. This rearrangement joins TRBV15 to TRBJ2-2, with TRBD1 as a possible D gene (5 bases). Germline assignment: CDR1 LNHNV and CDR2 YYDKDF (reference sequence). This CDR3 has 16 residues. Deletions cut 4 bases from V and 0 bases from J, with 12 bases between. CDR3 sequence: CATSTRGVSNTGELFF. The CDR3 DNA is TGTGCCACCAGCACTAGGGGCGTTTCGAACACCGGGGAGCTGTTTTTT.

This clonotype was observed many times. This chain uses TRBV6-2 or TRBV6-3 with TRBJ2-7; weak D call: TRBD2 (6 bases). The germline V gene encodes CDR1 MNHEY and CDR2 SVGEGT. This CDR3 is built from 13 residues. Trimming took 4 bases from V and 2 from J, leaving 9 bases between them. CDR3 in amino acids: CASSWDFPYEQYF. CDR3 nucleotides: TGTGCCAGCAGTTGGGACTTTCCCTACGAGCAGTACTTC.

The rearrangement uses TRBV30 and TRBJ1-5, with D possibly matching TRBD1 (5 bases). Trimming removed 0 bases from V and 1 base from J, with 10 bases in between. This CDR3 region has 15 residues. In germline, CDR1 is GTSNPN, CDR2 SVGIG (reference sequence). The CDR3 here is CAWSVGVLSNQPQHF. Written as DNA, the CDR3 is TGTGCCTGGAGTGTAGGGGTATTGAGCAATCAGCCCCAGCATTTT.

This clonotype was observed at least ten times. The chain uses TRBV7-3 and TRBJ2-6; D remains unclear. The V end was cut by 5 bases, the J end by 5 bases, with 13 bases between. Per the germline V gene, CDR1 is SGHTA and CDR2 is FQGTGA. The CDR3 sequence is 15 residues long. CDR3 nucleotide sequence: TGTGCCAGCAGCCTGACTCCTTCTTGGGCCAACGTCCTGACTTTC. It translates to CASSLTPSWANVLTF.

The V call is TRBV15, the J call TRBJ1-2, with D perhaps matching TRBD1 (5 bases). CDR3 length equals 14 residues. The V and J ends lost 3 bases and 0 bases respectively, with 8 bases between them. Germline V lookup: CDR1 LNHNV, CDR2 YYDKDF (reference sequence). CDR3 loop: CATSRTDSNYGYTF. CDR3 DNA sequence: TGTGCCACCAGCAGGACAGATTCTAACTATGGCTACACCTTC.

There are many counts of this clonotype. This chain links TRBV6-2 or TRBV6-3 with TRBJ2-7; D is unresolved. V was pared by 2 bases and J by 0 bases, with 11 bases between. Germline CDR1 is MNHEY and CDR2 is SVGEGT. The CDR3 contains 15 residues. The CDR3 DNA reads as TGTGCCAGCAGTTACAGTGCGTTCAGCTCCTACGAGCAGTACTTC. Amino acids: CASSYSAFSSYEQYF.

The chain joins TRBV20-1 to TRBJ1-6; maybe TRBD1 (5 bases). The CDR3 is 14 amino acids. V was shortened by 3 bases and J by 9 bases, with 15 bases between the two germline ends. Germline V CDR1 and CDR2: DFQATT, SNEGSKA (reference sequence). CDR3 nucleotide sequence: TGCAGTGCTAGTACTCAGGGCGGGATTTCACCCCTCCACTTT. It specifies CSASTQGGISPLHF.

This clonotype appeared many times. The CDR3 coding sequence is TGTGCCAGCAGTTGGAACGGCCGAGAAGATGGCTACACCTTC. It is translated as CASSWNGREDGYTF. This chain connects TRBV27 to TRBJ1-2, with D hard to call. Germline lookup yields CDR1 MNHEY and CDR2 SMNVEV (reference sequence). Trimming pared 4 bases from V and 6 bases from J, leaving 15 bases between. The CDR3 sequence is 14 residues long.

The chain employs TRBV29-1 and TRBJ2-2; 7 bases match TRBD1. Germline V lookup: CDR1 SQVTM, CDR2 ANQGSEA. The CDR3 covers 14 residues. With 7 bases clipped from V and 4 bases from J, the junction kept 9 bases outside the gene matches. The CDR3 protein is CSATGTEATGELFF. CDR3 coding DNA: TGCAGCGCCACCGGGACAGAGGCCACCGGGGAGCTGTTTTTT.

This clonotype has a single count. V gene TRBV14 combines with J gene TRBJ2-7; the D is unclear. This CDR3 has 14 amino acids. Germline V CDR1 and CDR2: SGHDN, FVKESK. The V end lost 1 base, the J end lost 2 bases, and 9 bases lay between the germline ends. CDR3 in amino acids: CASSQVLSAYEQYF. DNA of the CDR3: TGTGCCAGCAGCCAAGTCCTCAGTGCCTACGAGCAGTACTTC.

Points on this clonotype: Since a much larger clone is just one base distant, this may be a read error. The CDR3 bases are TGTGCCAGCAGTAAGGGGACCACTGAAGCTGTCTTT. It yields the protein CASSKGTTEAVF. The V call is TRBV6-1, the J call TRBJ1-1; the D gene is possibly TRBD1 (5 bases). The CDR3 contains 12 residues. CDR1 is MNHNS, CDR2 SASEGT, per germline.

This clonotype was seen many times. The V gene is TRBV6-1, the J gene TRBJ1-1; a weak D match, TRBD1 (5 bases). Between the trimmed V and J ends, which lost 2 bases and 4 bases, there was a span of 17 bases. The CDR3 length is 16 residues. Germline CDR1 is MNHNS and CDR2 is SASEGT. The CDR3 reads CASSESLLGRGTEAFF. In DNA, the CDR3 is TGTGCCAGCAGTGAATCGTTGTTGGGGAGGGGCACTGAAGCTTTCTTT.

Ten or more counts support this clonotype. This sequence joins TRBV11-3 and TRBJ1-2; perhaps TRBD1 as D (6 bases). Germline values: CDR1 SGHNT, CDR2 YENEEA. The V end lost 3 bases, the J end lost 3 bases, and 26 bases lay between the germline ends. The CDR3 totals 19 residues. CDR3 sequence (DNA): TGTGCCAGCAGCTTTTTGCTGGGAATCGCGGCAGGGGAAGACTATGGCTACACCTTC. Residues: CASSFLLGIAAGEDYGYTF.

Comments on this clonotype: A much larger clone lies a single base off, so this may be a read error. This chain joins TRBV12-3 or TRBV12-4 and TRBJ2-7; no definite D call. V was shortened by 6 bases and J by 1 base, with 13 bases between the two germline ends. The CDR3 runs to 14 residues. The CDR3 is CASSQRRASYEQYF. The CDR3 coding sequence is TGTGCCAGCAGCCAGCGACGAGCTTCCTACGAGCAGTACTTC.

This clonotype has ten or more counts. The genes are TRBV28 and TRBJ1-1; D call uncertain. The CDR3 has 12 residues. Germline CDR1 MDHEN, CDR2 SYDVKM. Trimming left V 6 bases short and J 8 bases short, with 13 bases between. The CDR3 DNA reads as TGTGCCAGCAGCCTATTAACAACCGAAGCTTTCTTT. It is translated as CASSLLTTEAFF.

This clonotype was seen many times. The V and J genes are TRBV20-1 and TRBJ2-5, with 8 bases fitting TRBD1. The junction had 6 bases not matched to a gene; V was cut back by 3 bases and J by 3 bases. In germline, CDR1 is DFQATT, CDR2 SNEGSKA (reference sequence). This CDR3 is built from 14 residues. This chain's CDR3 is CSASQQGAKETQYF. The DNA of the CDR3 is TGCAGTGCTAGCCAGCAGGGGGCTAAAGAGACCCAGTACTTC.

In its sample, this clonotype was seen a few times. The chain recombines TRBV3-1 with TRBJ1-2; 7 positions agree with TRBD1. The CDR3 has 15 amino acids. J lost 4 bases, V lost 0 bases, and 5 bases had no gene match. Germline-derived CDR1 and CDR2 are LGHDT and YNNKEL (reference sequence). The CDR3 region is CASSQDEGALYGYTF. The CDR3 DNA is TGTGCCAGCAGCCAAGACGAGGGGGCCCTCTATGGCTACACCTTC.

This clonotype was recorded a few times. The gene calls are TRBV5-1 and TRBJ2-2; D possibly uses TRBD1 or TRBD2 (5 bases each). The germline V gene encodes CDR1 SGHRS and CDR2 YFSETQ. The CDR3 consists of 14 residues. V was clipped by 1 base and J by 4 bases, with 8 bases between them. CDR3 in DNA: TGCGCCAGCAGCTTGTCCGGGGCCACCGGGGAGCTGTTTTTT. It translates to CASSLSGATGELFF.

This clonotype was counted between two and nine times. V and J are TRBV19 and TRBJ1-1, with 9 bases aligning to TRBD1. The CDR3 is 15 residues long. Germline CDR1 reads LNHDA; CDR2 reads SQIVND (reference sequence). V shed 5 bases and J 3 bases; nucleotides not matched to a gene: 7. The CDR3 reads CASSSQTGGDTEAFF. In DNA, the CDR3 is TGTGCCAGTAGTTCGCAGACAGGGGGGGACACTGAAGCTTTCTTT.

The table lists this clonotype with many counts. The chain uses TRBV4-1 and TRBJ2-5; tentatively, D is TRBD1 (6 bases). Germline V lookup: CDR1 MGHRA, CDR2 YSYEKL. Trimming pared 0 bases from V and 2 bases from J, leaving 10 bases between. This CDR3 is built from 15 residues. CDR3 amino acids: CASSQEQGGQETQYF. CDR3 coding DNA: TGCGCCAGCAGCCAAGAACAGGGTGGGCAAGAGACCCAGTACTTC.

Many counts were recorded for this clonotype. This rearrangement joins TRBV14 to TRBJ1-3; 9 bases are a match to TRBD1. Germline V lookup: CDR1 SGHDN, CDR2 FVKESK. Trimming took 3 bases from V and 3 from J; bases not matched to a gene: 6. The CDR3 is 16 residues long. In DNA form, the CDR3 reads TGTGCCAGCAGCCACTCGACAGGGGGTATTGGAAACACCATATATTTT. The encoded protein is CASSHSTGGIGNTIYF.

The sample holds many counts of this clonotype. V is TRBV25-1 and J is TRBJ2-7, with D perhaps given as TRBD1 or TRBD2 (5 bases each). Germline CDR1 and CDR2: MGHDK and SYGVNS. The CDR3 spans 13 residues. Trimming pared 4 bases from V and 0 bases from J, leaving 7 bases between. CDR3: CASSVRGSYEQYF. CDR3 bases: TGTGCCAGCAGTGTGAGGGGCTCCTACGAGCAGTACTTC.

This clonotype was counted at least ten times. V gene TRBV12-3 or TRBV12-4 combines with J gene TRBJ2-2; the match to TRBD2 covers 10 bases. This CDR3 comprises 16 residues. V lost 4 bases and J lost 5; bases outside the gene matches: 7. This CDR3 is CASSSPAGGPTGELFF. The DNA of the CDR3 is TGTGCCAGCAGTTCCCCAGCGGGGGGGCCTACCGGGGAGCTGTTTTTT.

This clonotype was detected many times. The chain is built from TRBV6-2 or TRBV6-3 and TRBJ2-2; no clear D gene. The V and J ends lost 5 bases and 7 bases respectively, with 11 bases between them. The CDR3 sequence is 13 residues long. Germline V gene data show CDR1 as MNHEY and CDR2 as SVGEGT. CDR3 amino acids: CASSGNSHGELFF. CDR3 sequence (DNA): TGTGCCAGCAGTGGCAACTCCCACGGGGAGCTGTTTTTT.

This clonotype was observed at least ten times. The chain uses TRBV27 and TRBJ1-2; 8 positions agree with TRBD1. Germline V gene data show CDR1 as MNHEY and CDR2 as SMNVEV (reference sequence). Trimming at V came to 0 bases and at J to 7 bases, leaving 7 bases not matched to a gene. This CDR3 region has 15 residues. The CDR3 reads CASSLSGQGAFGYTF. CDR3 DNA sequence: TGTGCCAGCAGTTTATCAGGACAGGGCGCTTTTGGCTACACCTTC.

V is TRBV11-2 and J is TRBJ2-7, with D possibly TRBD2 on 5 matching bases. V gave up 5 bases and J gave up 6 bases, with 11 bases separating them. Germline CDR1 is SGHAT and CDR2 is FQNNGV. The CDR3 length is 12 residues. CDR3 loop: CASSERVREQYF. The CDR3 DNA is TGTGCCAGCAGCGAGAGGGTCCGCGAGCAGTACTTC.